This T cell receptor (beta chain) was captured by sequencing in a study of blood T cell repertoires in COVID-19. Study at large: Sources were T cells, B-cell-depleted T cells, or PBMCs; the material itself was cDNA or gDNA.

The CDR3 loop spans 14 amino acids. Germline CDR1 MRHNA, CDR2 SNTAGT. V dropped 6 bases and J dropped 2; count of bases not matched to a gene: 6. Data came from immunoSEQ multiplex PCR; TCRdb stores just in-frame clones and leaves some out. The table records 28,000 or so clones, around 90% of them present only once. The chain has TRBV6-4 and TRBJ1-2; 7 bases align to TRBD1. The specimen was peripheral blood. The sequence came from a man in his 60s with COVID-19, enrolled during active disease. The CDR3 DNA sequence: TGTGCCAGCAGCCCGGGACAGCAAAACTATGGCTACACCTTC. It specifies CASSPGQQNYGYTF.